The 27 T cell receptor beta chains in this list originate from one sample, sequenced in a study of Ad26.COV2.S vaccination and SARS-CoV-2 variants. Treatment in this sample: approximately 18 received Ad26.COV2.S at low or high dose, single or two shots; several received placebo; per-sample allocation not given. Samples analyzed were those drawn on day 63 after the first vaccine or placebo injection. The protocol was immunoSEQ multiplex PCR, while the TCRdb copy is restricted to in-frame clones and leaves out a portion. The data show a few hundred thousand clones, 90% seen once. Sequenced material: peripheral blood, taken in a trial of Ad26.COV2.S vaccine versus placebo. The origin of the receptors is a person aged 18 to 59 who received the Ad26.COV2.S COVID-19 vaccine or a placebo.

The chain uses TRBV5-1 and TRBJ2-5, with a tentative D call TRBD1 (7 bases). The CDR3 runs 16 residues. The V end was cut by 3 bases, the J end by 5 bases, with 20 bases between. Germline V CDR1 and CDR2: SGHRS, YFSETQ. CDR3 protein: CASSWRGTAKEETQYF. The CDR3 DNA reads TGCGCCAGCAGCTGGAGGGGGACAGCCAAGGAGGAGACCCAGTACTTC.

This sequence joins TRBV27 and TRBJ2-7; no firm D call. V was pared by 8 bases and J by 3 bases, with 5 bases between. This CDR3 spans 10 amino acids. CDR1 and CDR2 from the germline V gene are MNHEY and SMNVEV (reference sequence). The CDR3 nucleotides read TGTGCCAGCGGGGACTACGAGCAGTACTTC. As protein: CASGDYEQYF.

The V call is TRBV28, the J call TRBJ1-1; D call uncertain. The CDR3 is 16 amino acids. The germline V gene has CDR1 MDHEN and CDR2 SYDVKM. V was shortened by 3 bases and J by 1 base, with 15 bases between the two germline ends. The CDR3 loop reads CASSLDNQAWNTEAFF. DNA of the CDR3: TGTGCCAGCAGTTTGGATAATCAGGCTTGGAACACTGAAGCTTTCTTT.

The chain has TRBV4-3 and TRBJ1-2; D might be TRBD1 (6 bases). In germline, CDR1 is LGHNA, CDR2 YSLEER. The CDR3 is 19 amino acids. The V end lost 2 bases, the J end lost 6 bases, and 28 bases lay between the germline ends. The CDR3 sequence: CASSQSPERGRGWQDGYTF. The CDR3 DNA reads as TGCGCCAGCAGCCAAAGCCCCGAGCGCGGCAGGGGTTGGCAGGATGGCTACACCTTC.

This clone was picked up one time. V usage is TRBV7-8 and J usage is TRBJ2-1; possible D gene TRBD2, 6 bases. Germline loops: CDR1 SGHVS, CDR2 FQNEAQ. V was shortened by 11 bases and J by 4 bases, with 15 bases between the two germline ends. This CDR3 region has 13 residues. The CDR3 sequence is CAYGEGRYNEQFF. The CDR3 DNA follows: TGTGCCTACGGAGAGGGGAGGTACAATGAGCAGTTCTTC.

The table lists this clone with a few counts. This rearrangement joins TRBV5-4 to TRBJ2-7; D gene uncertain. The V gene's germline CDR1 is SGHNT and CDR2 YYREEE (reference sequence). V dropped 9 bases and J dropped 5 bases, with 21 bases sitting between them. The CDR3 has 14 residues. DNA of the CDR3: TGTGCCACTCGCGGTCCCCGGTCGGTGGACGAGCAGTACTTC. This gives the protein CATRGPRSVDEQYF.

This rearrangement joins TRBV7-9 to TRBJ2-7; the D gene is possibly TRBD2 (6 bases). Trimming stripped 4 bases from V and 13 bases from J, with 14 bases between. The CDR3 is 11 amino acids. From germline, CDR1 is SEHNR and CDR2 FQNEAQ (reference sequence). The CDR3 DNA reads as TGTGCCAGCAGCTCGCTCGGGACTCAATACTTC. Translating it yields CASSSLGTQYF.

V and J are TRBV2 and TRBJ1-5; no reliable D call. This CDR3 has 13 amino acids. The V gene lost 4 bases and the J gene lost 1 base, with 5 bases spanning the gap. CDR1 is SNHLY, CDR2 FYNNEI, per germline. The CDR3: CASSARSNQPQHF. CDR3 in DNA: TGTGCCAGCAGTGCGAGGAGCAATCAGCCCCAGCATTTT.

This rearrangement joins TRBV9 to TRBJ2-3; 12 nucleotides line up with TRBD2. Looked up from germline, CDR1 is SGDLS and CDR2 is YYNGEE. J was trimmed by 6 bases and V by 3 bases; bases with no gene match: 11. CDR3 length equals 17 residues. The CDR3 region is CASSAGRLAGVADTQYF. CDR3 nucleotides: TGTGCCAGCAGCGCGGGACGACTAGCGGGAGTCGCGGATACGCAGTATTTT.

The rearrangement joins TRBV19 to TRBJ2-3, with 9 bases fitting TRBD2. The CDR3 contains 21 residues. The V gene's germline CDR1 is LNHDA and CDR2 SQIVND (reference sequence). V lost 0 bases, J lost 2 bases, and 18 bases stayed unmatched. The CDR3 is CASSIDGRRDLLAGSTDTQYF. The CDR3 DNA is TGTGCCAGTAGTATAGATGGAAGACGGGACCTTCTAGCGGGATCCACAGATACGCAGTATTTT.

This clone is a singleton in its sample. The chain is built from TRBV19 and TRBJ1-2, with D possibly being TRBD1 (5 bases). This CDR3 comprises 13 residues. The germline gives CDR1 LNHDA, CDR2 SQIVND (reference sequence). Trimming cost V 4 bases and J 3 bases, with 9 bases left between them. CDR3 DNA sequence: TGTGCCAGTAGTAGCCTGGGGGACTATGGCTACACCTTC. This translates into CASSSLGDYGYTF.

The chain carries TRBV7-2 and TRBJ2-3; TRBD2 matches 13 bases. Germline values: CDR1 SGHTA, CDR2 FQGNSA. Germline trimming cut 1 base from V and 15 bases from J; bases unmatched to any gene: 1. This CDR3 has 12 amino acids. CDR3: CASSLGLAGGYF. The CDR3 DNA reads as TGTGCCAGCAGCTTAGGACTAGCGGGAGGTTATTTT. The full variable domain, with the rest looked up from reference TRBV7-2 and TRBJ2-3, is GAGVSQSPSNKVTEKGKDVELRCDPISGHTALYWYRQSLGQGLEFLIYFQGNSAPDKSGLPSDRFSAERTGGSVSTLTIQRTQQEDSAVYLCASSLGLAGGYFGPGTRLTVL.

The chain is built from TRBV20-1 and TRBJ1-1; TRBD1 aligns across 8 bases. The CDR3 spans 12 residues. Trimming took 3 bases from V and 9 from J; bases not matched to a gene: 6. The germline V gene encodes CDR1 DFQATT and CDR2 SNEGSKA (reference sequence). CDR3 sequence reads: CSASATGEKAFF. For the CDR3, the DNA is TGCAGTGCTAGTGCGACAGGGGAAAAAGCTTTCTTT.

V and J are TRBV7-2 and TRBJ2-7; 8 bases are a match to TRBD2. This CDR3 is built from 17 residues. Germline V gene lookup returns CDR1 SGHTA and CDR2 FQGNSA. V shed 0 bases, J shed 0 bases, and the junction held 7 bases outside the gene matches. The CDR3 DNA is TGTGCCAGCAGCTTAGCACTAGGCGGGGGGAGCTCCTACGAGCAGTACTTC. Residues: CASSLALGGGSSYEQYF.

The rearrangement uses TRBV6-2 or TRBV6-3 and TRBJ1-1; 7 nucleotides agree with TRBD1. The V segment lost 5 bases and the J segment 0 bases; nucleotides outside the gene matches: 9. This CDR3 contains 16 residues. Germline lookup yields CDR1 MNHEY and CDR2 SVGEGT. DNA of the CDR3: TGTGCCAGCAGTGCCGGGACAGCTGCTATGAACACTGAAGCTTTCTTT. Translating it yields CASSAGTAAMNTEAFF.

The rearrangement links TRBV18 to TRBJ2-1; D unclear. Trimming cost V 5 bases and J 5 bases, with 4 bases left between them. The CDR3 sequence is 11 residues long. From germline, CDR1 is KGHSH and CDR2 LQKENI. CDR3: CASSWDNEQFF. In DNA, the CDR3 is TGTGCCAGCTCATGGGACAATGAGCAGTTCTTC. Full variable domain (remainder filled in from reference TRBV18 and TRBJ2-1): NAGVMQNPRHLVRRRGQEARLRCSPMKGHSHVYWYRQLPEEGLKFMVYLQKENIIDESGMPKERFSAEFPKEGPSILRIQQVVRGDSAAYFCASSWDNEQFFGPGTRLTVL.

The V call is TRBV7-2, the J call TRBJ2-7; 13 bases align to TRBD2. CDR3 length: 16 residues. With 1 base clipped from V and 6 bases from J, the junction kept 6 bases outside the gene matches. Germline V gene data show CDR1 as SGHTA and CDR2 as FQGNSA. The CDR3 protein is CASSLGRLAGGIEQYF. For the CDR3, the DNA is TGTGCCAGCAGCTTAGGGCGACTAGCGGGAGGCATCGAGCAGTACTTC.

The chain recombines TRBV7-2 with TRBJ2-7, with D perhaps matching TRBD2 (5 bases). The CDR3 has 15 amino acids. Germline V gives CDR1 SGHTA, CDR2 FQGNSA. The V end was cut by 5 bases, the J end by 6 bases, with 20 bases between. CDR3 region: CASSAQLVVSGEQYF. The CDR3 region has the DNA TGTGCCAGCAGCGCGCAACTAGTAGTCTCTGGCGAGCAGTACTTC.

This chain uses TRBV24-1 with TRBJ2-3; 14 positions match TRBD2. This CDR3 has 16 amino acids. With 2 bases clipped from V and 8 bases from J, the junction kept 5 bases outside the gene matches. Germline loops: CDR1 KGHDR, CDR2 SFDVKD. The CDR3 nucleotides read TGTGCCACCAGTGATTCTGGGACTAGCGGGAGTCGTACGCAGTATTTT. Its translation: CATSDSGTSGSRTQYF.

The gene calls are TRBV24-1 and TRBJ2-1, with 9 bases fitting TRBD1. V lost 8 bases to trimming and J lost 9 bases; unmatched junction nucleotides: 7. In germline, CDR1 is KGHDR, CDR2 SFDVKD. This CDR3 region has 13 residues. The CDR3 nucleotides read TGTGCCACCATGGACAGGGGATGGGGTGAGCAGTTCTTC. Translated, it gives CATMDRGWGEQFF.

This chain joins TRBV20-1 and TRBJ2-7; possibly TRBD1 for D (5 bases). From germline, CDR1 is DFQATT and CDR2 SNEGSKA (reference sequence). Trimming took off 3 bases at V and 5 bases at J, with 14 bases between the two ends. The CDR3 totals 13 residues. The CDR3 is CSASLQWGHEQYF. DNA of the CDR3: TGCAGTGCTAGTCTCCAGTGGGGCCACGAGCAGTACTTC.

This clone was picked up one time. This chain connects TRBV11-2 to TRBJ2-1; 9 bases agree with TRBD1. This CDR3 is 15 amino acids long. Germline CDR1 is SGHAT and CDR2 is FQNNGV. Trimming took 5 bases from V and 4 from J; bases not matched to a gene: 6. The DNA for the CDR3 is TGTGCCAGCAGCCCCGACAGGGGGGGATACAATGAGCAGTTCTTC. This codes for CASSPDRGGYNEQFF.

This clone was found once. V usage is TRBV6-6 and J usage is TRBJ1-2; D remains unclear. CDR1 MNHNY and CDR2 SVGAGI come from the germline V gene (reference sequence). This CDR3 is 13 amino acids long. Trimming pared 2 bases from V and 8 bases from J, leaving 12 bases between. CDR3 sequence: CASSYAPGAGYTF. The CDR3 DNA reads TGTGCCAGCAGTTACGCCCCGGGCGCAGGCTACACCTTC.

The chain has TRBV28 and TRBJ2-7, with TRBD2 matching 7 bases. V lost 3 bases and J lost 2; bases outside the gene matches: 7. Germline CDR1 reads MDHEN; CDR2 reads SYDVKM. The CDR3 consists of 15 residues. CDR3 bases: TGTGCCAGCAGTTTCCGGGGGGTGCCCACCTACGAGCAGTACTTC. Amino acid sequence: CASSFRGVPTYEQYF. Variable domain in full (rest from reference TRBV28 and TRBJ2-7): DVKVTQSSRYLVKRTGEKVFLECVQDMDHENMFWYRQDPGLGLRLIYFSYDVKMKEKGDIPEGYSVSREKKERFSLILESASTNQTSMYLCASSFRGVPTYEQYFGPGTRLTVT.

The chain links TRBV6-5 to TRBJ2-5; TRBD2 matches 8 bases. The length of the CDR3 is 15 residues. V shed 7 bases and J 5 bases; nucleotides not matched to a gene: 12. Germline CDR1 and CDR2: MNHEY and SVGAGI. The CDR3 loop reads CASMRAGVLLETQYF. The CDR3 DNA reads TGTGCCAGCATGAGAGCGGGAGTTCTTCTCGAGACCCAGTACTTC.

V and J are TRBV6-5 and TRBJ2-2; perhaps TRBD2 as D (6 bases). The CDR3 extends over 15 amino acids. Trimming took 8 bases from V and 7 from J, leaving 20 bases between them. Germline CDR1 and CDR2: MNHEY and SVGAGI. The CDR3 bases are TGTGCCAGCTCGTTGCGGGATCGATACGGCGGGGAGCTGTTTTTT. Its translation is CASSLRDRYGGELFF.

This chain connects TRBV5-6 to TRBJ2-1; D is perhaps TRBD1 (5 bases). CDR3 length: 16 amino acids. V lost 4 bases, J lost 0 bases, and 14 bases lay in between. CDR1 is SGHDT and CDR2 is YYEEEE in the germline V gene. DNA for the CDR3: TGTGCCAGCAGCCAAGTAAGGACAACCTCCTACAATGAGCAGTTCTTC. This gives the protein CASSQVRTTSYNEQFF.